The 19 T cell receptor beta chains given below trace back to one sample, sequenced in a study of blood T cell repertoires in COVID-19. Assay used: immunoSEQ multiplex PCR; TCRdb lists only in-frame clones, some missing. The sample consists of just over 150,000 clones, roughly 79% of them appearing once. Sequenced sample: peripheral blood. All receptors derive from a woman older than 75 with acute or convalescent COVID-19.

The chain employs TRBV7-2 and TRBJ2-1; 11 positions agree with TRBD2. Germline V gene sequence: CDR1 SGHTA, CDR2 FQGNSA. The CDR3 consists of 17 residues. Trimming took 4 bases from V and 4 from J; bases not matched to a gene: 9. The DNA of the CDR3 is TGTGCCAGCAGCTCCCATGGGGTAGCGGGAGGGTACAATGAGCAGTTCTTC. Encoded protein: CASSSHGVAGGYNEQFF.

Only one count was recorded for this clone. The V call is TRBV6-5, the J call TRBJ2-1; D is undetermined. CDR1 and CDR2 from the germline V gene are MNHEY and SVGAGI. The CDR3 contains 14 residues. Trimming stripped 5 bases from V and 0 bases from J, with 8 bases between. CDR3 amino acids: CASSRVFSYNEQFF. CDR3 DNA sequence: TGTGCCAGCAGTCGGGTATTCTCCTACAATGAGCAGTTCTTC.

The rearrangement uses TRBV5-1 and TRBJ2-1, with D possibly TRBD1 on 5 matching bases. The CDR3 is 14 residues long. Germline CDR1 is SGHRS and CDR2 is YFSETQ. Trimming took 0 bases from V and 7 from J, leaving 11 bases between them. CDR3 sequence (DNA): TGCGCCAGCAGCTTGGGGCAGGGCCTGAATGAGCAGTTCTTC. This encodes CASSLGQGLNEQFF.

The chain links TRBV6-2 or TRBV6-3 to TRBJ1-5; possibly TRBD1 for D (5 bases). Germline CDR1 MNHEY, CDR2 SVGEGT. The CDR3 runs to 14 residues. Trimming pared 5 bases from V and 4 bases from J, leaving 12 bases between. Written as DNA, the CDR3 is TGTGCCAGCAGTAGGACATCGCTTAATCAGCCCCAGCATTTT. Translating it yields CASSRTSLNQPQHF.

This rearrangement joins TRBV5-1 to TRBJ2-2; TRBD2 matches at 9 bases. Trimming cost V 3 bases and J 1 base; bases outside gene matches: 4. CDR1 SGHRS and CDR2 YFSETQ come from the germline V gene. There are 16 residues in the CDR3. CDR3 sequence: CASSSLTSGNTGELFF. CDR3 DNA: TGCGCCAGCAGCTCCCTGACTAGCGGGAACACCGGGGAGCTGTTTTTT.

This clone was seen only a few times. This rearrangement joins TRBV19 to TRBJ2-7, with D possibly matching TRBD1 (5 bases). The CDR3 contains 14 residues. V dropped 3 bases and J dropped 4 bases, with 13 bases sitting between them. The germline V gene has CDR1 LNHDA and CDR2 SQIVND (reference sequence). CDR3 in DNA: TGTGCCAGTAGTATTGAAGGGGCTAGTTACGAGCAGTACTTC. Translated, it gives CASSIEGASYEQYF.

This sequence joins TRBV3-1 (or the pseudogene TRBV3-2) and TRBJ1-4, with D unclear. This CDR3 comprises 15 residues. Trimming cost V 4 bases and J 8 bases, with 17 bases left between them. Per the germline V gene, CDR1 is LGHDT and CDR2 is YNNKEL (reference sequence). In nucleotides, the CDR3 is TGTGCCAGCAGCCTTCAATTAGTGGTGAAGGAAAAACTGTTTTTT. Its protein product is CASSLQLVVKEKLFF.

This chain connects TRBV9 to TRBJ1-2, with TRBD1 matching over 8 bases. J gave up 7 bases and V 0 bases, and 11 bases lay outside the gene matches. CDR3 length: 16 residues. The germline V gene encodes CDR1 SGDLS and CDR2 YYNGEE. The CDR3 loop is CASSVAGQGAVGGYTF. The CDR3 coding sequence is TGTGCCAGCAGCGTAGCTGGGCAGGGGGCAGTTGGTGGCTACACCTTC.

This sequence joins TRBV6-5 and TRBJ2-1; weak D call: TRBD1 (6 bases). CDR3 length equals 14 residues. With 10 bases removed from V and 0 bases from J, the gap between germline ends came to 13 bases. CDR1 and CDR2 (germline): MNHEY, SVGAGI. The CDR3 nucleotides are TGTGCCATGTCAGGGGTTGGCTCCTACAATGAGCAGTTCTTC. This encodes CAMSGVGSYNEQFF.

The chain has TRBV5-6 and TRBJ1-1, with D possibly TRBD1 on 5 matching bases. The germline CDR1 and CDR2 sequences are SGHDT and YYEEEE. The CDR3 sequence is 13 residues long. V shed 4 bases and J shed 6 bases, with 13 bases lying between them. The CDR3 loop reads CASSAGRGAEAFF. In DNA form, the CDR3 reads TGTGCCAGCAGCGCGGGTCGGGGGGCTGAAGCTTTCTTT.

The chain couples TRBV5-1 to TRBJ2-1; the match to TRBD2 covers 8 bases. The trim removed 0 bases at V and 5 bases at J, leaving 4 bases unmatched. The CDR3 has 15 amino acids. CDR1 and CDR2 (germline): SGHRS, YFSETQ. As DNA, the CDR3 is TGCGCCAGCAGCTTGGGACTAGCGAGAGACAATGAGCAGTTCTTC. Protein: CASSLGLARDNEQFF. Full variable domain (rest looked up from reference TRBV5-1 and TRBJ2-1): KAGVTQTPRYLIKTRGQQVTLSCSPISGHRSVSWYQQTPGQGLQFLFEYFSETQRNKGNFPGRFSGRQFSNSRSEMNVSTLELGDSALYLCASSLGLARDNEQFFGPGTRLTVL.

For the CDR3, the DNA is TGCGCCAGCAGCCCCCAAGGGGGTCATTCGGGCTACACCTTC. Its translation is CASSPQGGHSGYTF. The chain couples TRBV4-1 to TRBJ1-2, with D tentatively TRBD1 (6 bases). CDR1 MGHRA and CDR2 YSYEKL come from the germline V gene. CDR3 length: 14 amino acids. Trimming took 4 bases from V and 8 from J, leaving 17 bases between them.

A few counts support this clone. The chain links TRBV7-6 to TRBJ1-1, with 9 nucleotides matching TRBD1. The V gene's germline CDR1 is SGHVS and CDR2 FNYEAQ. This CDR3 region has 15 residues. V shed 4 bases, J shed 0 bases, and the junction held 3 bases outside the gene matches. In nucleotides, the CDR3 is TGTGCCAGCAGCTCGGGACAGGGCATGAACACTGAAGCTTTCTTT. Translating it yields CASSSGQGMNTEAFF.

This clone appeared once. The chain joins TRBV6-2 or TRBV6-3 to TRBJ2-7; no clear D gene. V shed 6 bases and J shed 2 bases, with 14 bases lying between them. The CDR3 is 14 amino acids. Germline V lookup: CDR1 MNHEY, CDR2 SVGEGT. Here the CDR3 reads CASRPPSFPYEQYF. The CDR3 DNA reads TGTGCCAGCAGGCCTCCCTCTTTCCCCTACGAGCAGTACTTC.

This chain links TRBV7-9 with TRBJ2-5; perhaps TRBD1 as D (5 bases). With 2 bases removed from V and 1 base from J, the gap between germline ends came to 8 bases. CDR3 length: 14 amino acids. CDR1 and CDR2 from the germline V gene are SEHNR and FQNEAQ (reference sequence). The CDR3: CASSLLGVQETQYF. In DNA form, the CDR3 reads TGTGCCAGCAGCTTATTAGGGGTCCAAGAGACCCAGTACTTC.

This chain uses TRBV5-1 with TRBJ2-7, with 9 bases fitting TRBD1. The CDR3 extends over 14 amino acids. Trimming took 3 bases from V and 6 from J; bases not matched to a gene: 7. CDR1 SGHRS and CDR2 YFSETQ come from the germline V gene. For the CDR3, the DNA is TGCGCCAGCAGCTGGGGGACAGGGAGTGGCGAGCAGTACTTC. Its translation: CASSWGTGSGEQYF.

The chain is built from TRBV3-1 (or the pseudogene TRBV3-2) and TRBJ1-1, with D maybe TRBD1 (6 bases). V shed 3 bases and J shed 0 bases, with 14 bases lying between them. Germline CDR1 is LGHDT and CDR2 is YNNKEL (reference sequence). CDR3 length: 16 amino acids. The CDR3 reads CASSHTSGTMNTEAFF. The CDR3 region has the DNA TGTGCCAGCAGCCACACTTCGGGGACAATGAACACTGAAGCTTTCTTT.

The CDR3 protein is CASSLGRDRDDEQYF. CDR3 nucleotides: TGCGCCAGCAGCTTGGGGCGGGACAGGGACGACGAGCAGTACTTC. This chain uses TRBV5-1 with TRBJ2-7; 9 nucleotides align to TRBD1. CDR3 length equals 15 residues. V shed 0 bases, J shed 5 bases, and the junction held 6 bases outside the gene matches. CDR1 and CDR2 (germline): SGHRS, YFSETQ.

A single count supports this clone. The V call is TRBV7-9, the J call TRBJ1-1; D may be TRBD1 (6 bases). The CDR3 extends over 15 amino acids. Germline V gene sequence: CDR1 SEHNR, CDR2 FQNEAQ (reference sequence). Between the trimmed V and J ends, which lost 5 bases and 7 bases, there was a span of 20 bases. The CDR3, as DNA: TGTGCCAGCAGCGCCACCGGCAGGGGAGCACTTGAAGCTTTCTTT. This codes for CASSATGRGALEAFF.